These 10 T cell receptor beta chains originate from one sample sequenced in a study of shared clonotypes between healthy human individuals. Clones were read by immunoSEQ multiplex PCR, and TCRdb kept only the in-frame ones, dropping some. The sample contains approximately 2.1 million clones, 90% to 95% of which appear only once. What was sequenced was naive CD4+ T cells from PBMCs. Subset meaning: CD45RA+ positively selected. The receptors were sampled from a man aged 18 to 29 in good health. Some clones in this sample may be carry-over from other donors' samples.

V is TRBV4-2 and J is TRBJ1-5; D is uncertain. The CDR3 is made up of 14 amino acids. Germline V gene lookup returns CDR1 LGHNA and CDR2 YNFKEQ. V dropped 5 bases and J dropped 2 bases, with 10 bases sitting between them. In DNA, the CDR3 is TGTGCCAGCAGCTGGGAGGGAGGCAATCAGCCCCAGCATTTT. Protein product: CASSWEGGNQPQHF.

V gene TRBV7-2 combines with J gene TRBJ2-3, with 8 bases aligning to TRBD2. The germline V gene has CDR1 SGHTA and CDR2 FQGNSA. The junction had 7 bases not matched to a gene; V was cut back by 5 bases and J by 0 bases. The CDR3 runs to 16 residues. This CDR3 is CASSLTSGPSTDTQYF. The DNA for the CDR3 is TGTGCCAGCAGCCTTACTAGCGGCCCTAGCACAGATACGCAGTATTTT.

The chain couples TRBV28 to TRBJ2-7; 7 nucleotides align to TRBD1. Trimming cost V 3 bases and J 1 base; bases outside gene matches: 6. The CDR3 spans 15 residues. The germline V gene has CDR1 MDHEN and CDR2 SYDVKM. CDR3 DNA: TGTGCCAGCAGTTTCGAGAGGACAGGTTCCTACGAGCAGTACTTC. Amino acid sequence: CASSFERTGSYEQYF.

The chain joins TRBV5-1 to TRBJ1-4; TRBD1 matches 9 bases. The germline gives CDR1 SGHRS, CDR2 YFSETQ. The V gene end was trimmed by 4 bases and the J gene end by 8 bases; junction bases not matched to a gene: 9. This CDR3 contains 15 residues. CDR3 DNA: TGCGCCAGCAGCACGCCGGGACAGGGAGGCGAAAAACTGTTTTTT. It encodes CASSTPGQGGEKLFF.

The rearrangement joins TRBV4-3 to TRBJ2-2; 7 bases map to TRBD1. The germline CDR1 and CDR2 sequences are LGHNA and YSLEER. Trimming removed 1 base from V and 6 bases from J; junction bases left unmatched: 5. The CDR3 runs 15 residues. The CDR3 DNA sequence: TGCGCCAGCAGCCAAGGGACAGGACGCGCCGGGGAGCTGTTTTTT. This codes for CASSQGTGRAGELFF.

The chain recombines TRBV4-2 with TRBJ1-3, with D hard to call. Germline values: CDR1 LGHNA, CDR2 YNFKEQ. Deletions cut 4 bases from V and 2 bases from J, with 12 bases between. This CDR3 comprises 15 residues. Written as DNA, the CDR3 is TGTGCCAGCAGCCCCCCTGGTAATACTGGAAACACCATATATTTT. Its translation: CASSPPGNTGNTIYF.

This chain uses TRBV5-4 with TRBJ2-1; 7 bases agree with TRBD2. V gave up 6 bases and J gave up 0 bases; unmatched junction bases: 3. There are 14 residues in the CDR3. The germline V gene encodes CDR1 SGHNT and CDR2 YYREEE (reference sequence). The CDR3: CASTGGSSYNEQFF. The CDR3 nucleotides are TGTGCCAGCACGGGCGGGAGCTCCTACAATGAGCAGTTCTTC.

The chain carries TRBV6-5 and TRBJ2-1; the match to TRBD2 covers 11 bases. J lost 4 bases, V lost 6 bases, and 5 bases had no gene match. Germline CDR1 is MNHEY and CDR2 is SVGAGI. The CDR3 extends over 15 amino acids. The CDR3 loop reads CASSPTSGSYNEQFF. The CDR3 bases are TGTGCCAGCAGCCCCACTAGCGGGAGTTACAATGAGCAGTTCTTC.

The rearrangement links TRBV2 to TRBJ1-1, with D tentatively TRBD1 (5 bases). Trimming stripped 7 bases from V and 4 bases from J, with 13 bases between. Germline loops: CDR1 SNHLY, CDR2 FYNNEI. CDR3 size: 13 residues. The CDR3 protein is CASKGDGITEAFF. In nucleotides, the CDR3 is TGTGCCAGCAAAGGGGACGGGATCACTGAAGCTTTCTTT.

The J gene is TRBJ1-1, the V gene TRBV18; D ambiguous. CDR3 length equals 12 residues. Germline assignment: CDR1 KGHSH and CDR2 LQKENI. The ends were cut back, 3 bases at V and 8 bases at J, with 10 bases in the middle. CDR3 loop: CASSPSTREAFF. The CDR3 nucleotides read TGTGCCAGCTCACCTTCGACGCGAGAAGCTTTCTTT.